The entry that follows covers one TCR beta chain sequence. Its target is unknown. RNA, at about 0.45 to 1 ug, was reverse transcribed with random hexamers. TCRdb reprocessed the immunoSEQ multiplex PCR reads with MiXCR, giving one entry per CDR3 protein. The sample consists of about 2,600 distinct CDR3 sequences, roughly 74% of them appearing once. Memory subsets were defined for TEMRA sorting by CD27 and CD45RA staining. This record belongs to a study of CD8 T cells in Susac syndrome. General study results and limits: The total CD8+ repertoires contained about 16 Susac-specific public clones, and the CD8+ TEMRA repertoires contained roughly 5.

J was trimmed by 2 bases and V by 1 base; bases with no gene match: 3. Germline CDR1 reads LGHNT; CDR2 reads FRNRAP. The CDR3 is 16 amino acids. The chain recombines TRBV12-5 with TRBJ1-3, with 9 bases lining up with TRBD1. This TCR was recovered from a human donor with Susac syndrome. The sequenced material came from CD8+ TEMRA cells from PBMCs. The subset here: FACS-sorted terminally differentiated effector memory CD8+ T cells re-expressing CD45RA (CD8+ TEMRA). The CDR3 sequence: CASGLGGTGTGNTIYF. In nucleotides, the CDR3 is TGTGCTAGTGGTTTGGGGGGGACAGGGACTGGAAACACCATATATTTT.